The TCR beta chain under discussion was sequenced for a study of shared T cell receptors in the human thymus. The CDR3 totals 16 residues. V shed 3 bases and J 1 base; nucleotides not matched to a gene: 6. Germline V gene data show CDR1 as MDHEN and CDR2 as SYDVKM. Sequenced by immunoSEQ multiplex PCR; TCRdb stores in-frame clones only, minus some. The data show about 380,000 clones, around 95% seen once. Sequenced input: thymocytes. This clonotype was sampled from a human donor. The V gene is TRBV28, the J gene TRBJ2-1; TRBD2 aligns across 7 bases. CDR3 residues: CASSFFLADSYNEQFF. CDR3 nucleotides: TGTGCCAGCAGTTTTTTCCTAGCGGATTCCTACAATGAGCAGTTCTTC.